This TCR beta chain was obtained from a study of shared clonotypes between healthy human individuals. The CDR3 has 16 amino acids. Germline-derived CDR1 and CDR2 are SGHNT and YYREEE (reference sequence). V was pared by 2 bases and J by 2 bases, with 16 bases between. The assay was carried out at the deep level. Repertoires were generated with immunoSEQ multiplex PCR, while TCRdb's copy carries only in-frame clones and drops some. The sample has 600,000 to 750,000 clones, over 60% seen once. Study findings and constraints: Sampling covered blood only; tissue repertoires likely differ. Memory subsets had estimated richness that was generally smaller than that of naive subsets.

With respect to this clone: Its antigen is not identified.

The clonotype comes from a woman aged 25 to 39 in good health. Material: memory CD4+ T cells sorted from blood. Specified subset: CD45RA-negative fraction. This sequence joins TRBV5-4 and TRBJ2-5, with D uncertain. CDR3 amino acids: CASSLRGGGVQETQYF. CDR3 DNA: TGTGCCAGCAGCTTAAGAGGCGGTGGCGTGCAAGAGACCCAGTACTTC.